The source of this T cell receptor beta chain is a study of T cell responses to AZD1222 COVID-19 vaccine. Germline CDR1 reads LNHDA; CDR2 reads SQIVND (reference sequence). V shed 3 bases and J shed 5 bases, with 15 bases lying between them. This CDR3 is 15 amino acids long. Measured with immunoSEQ multiplex PCR; TCRdb has only the in-frame clones, and not every one. The top ten hold around 1.5% of the sample, which has 170,000 or so clones, about nine tenths seen once. The chain recombines TRBV19 with TRBJ2-3; D is unresolved. The material was peripheral blood, obtained on day 0 of AZD1222 vaccination. The clonotype was recovered from an adult in good health. The CDR3 DNA is TGTGCCAGTAGTATTTCTCTCGGGTCCCTAGATACGCAGTATTTT. This translates into CASSISLGSLDTQYF.